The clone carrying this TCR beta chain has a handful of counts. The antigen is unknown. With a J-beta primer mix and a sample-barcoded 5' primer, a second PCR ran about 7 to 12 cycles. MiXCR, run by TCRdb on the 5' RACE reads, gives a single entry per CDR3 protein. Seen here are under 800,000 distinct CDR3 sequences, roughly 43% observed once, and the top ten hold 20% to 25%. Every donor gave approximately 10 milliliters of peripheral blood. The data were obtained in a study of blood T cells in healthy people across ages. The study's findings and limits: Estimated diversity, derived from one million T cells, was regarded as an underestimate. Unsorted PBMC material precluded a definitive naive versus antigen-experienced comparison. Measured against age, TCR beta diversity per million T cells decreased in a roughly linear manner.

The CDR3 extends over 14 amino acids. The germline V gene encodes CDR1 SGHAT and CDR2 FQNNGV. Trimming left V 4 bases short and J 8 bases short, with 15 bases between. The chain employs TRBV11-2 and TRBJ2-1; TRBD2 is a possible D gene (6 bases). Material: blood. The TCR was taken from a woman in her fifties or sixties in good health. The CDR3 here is CASSSRLVGHEQFF. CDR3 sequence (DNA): TGTGCCAGCAGCTCACGACTAGTAGGCCATGAGCAGTTCTTC.